This T cell receptor (beta chain) derives from a study of T-cell reconstitution after alpha-beta-depleted transplantation in children. A TCRbeta library incorporating unique molecular identifiers was prepared. TCRdb recomputed calls from the PCR reads with MiXCR, one row per CDR3 protein. This table holds about 540,000 distinct CDR3 sequences, about 16% found once. The V and J ends lost 8 bases and 6 bases, in that order; junction bases with no gene match: 18. This CDR3 comprises 16 residues. The germline CDR1 and CDR2 sequences are MGHRA and YSYEKL. This receptor was identified in a human donor who donated a stem cell graft to a child with acute lymphoblastic leukemia. The genes are TRBV4-1 and TRBJ2-7, with 8 positions matching TRBD1. The sample in question was PBMCs from the stem cell graft donor, obtained from the stem cell graft. This CDR3 is CASGQGLELVLAEQYF. The DNA of the CDR3 is TGCGCCAGCGGACAGGGCCTCGAGTTAGTTTTGGCCGAGCAGTACTTC.